Below, one TCR beta chain is given with its context. This record belongs to a study of blood T cell repertoires in COVID-19. Study background: Sites across the United States, Italy and Spain contributed samples from acute and convalescent COVID-19. T cells, B-cell-depleted T cells, or PBMCs supplied cDNA or gDNA.

Per the authors' pipeline: Scientists estimated how many nucleated cells there were by amplifying reference gene primers. Generated by immunoSEQ multiplex PCR, the TCRdb table keeps only in-frame clones and is missing some. V, J and clone size reflect that table, while D and trimming were determined from the DNA. This sample has over 200,000 clones, with almost 90% found just once. The sequenced sample was peripheral blood. This clonotype was sampled from a woman aged 55-70 years with acute or convalescent COVID-19.

CDR3 in DNA: TGTGCCAGCGCACCCCAAACAGGGGCCCTTGAGCGCTACACCTTC. Translation: CASAPQTGALERYTF. The chain recombines TRBV5-4 with TRBJ1-2, with 7 positions matching TRBD1. V dropped 7 bases and J dropped 9; count of bases not matched to a gene: 18. The length of the CDR3 is 15 residues. Germline V lookup: CDR1 SGHNT, CDR2 YYREEE (reference sequence).